Below are 16 T cell receptor beta chains sequenced from a single sample in a study of siplizumab effects on memory and regulatory T cells. The assay was immunoSEQ multiplex PCR, and TCRdb's table has in-frame clones only and misses some. The data hold under 85,000 clones, with 80% to 90% observed a single time. Sample: Tregs sorted from blood. The receptor source for this set is a human donor in good health.

The chain employs TRBV27 and TRBJ2-1; TRBD2 aligns across 9 bases. This CDR3 is 13 amino acids long. Germline V gene sequence: CDR1 MNHEY, CDR2 SMNVEV (reference sequence). The J segment lost 7 bases and the V segment lost 5 bases, leaving 3 bases of the junction unmatched. As DNA, the CDR3 is TGTGCCAGCAGTCCCAGCGGGAGGAATGAGCAGTTCTTC. This gives the protein CASSPSGRNEQFF.

In this sample, this clone is medium-sized. V gene TRBV6-6 combines with J gene TRBJ1-1; 7 bases line up with TRBD1. The CDR3 covers 16 residues. The germline V gene has CDR1 MNHNY and CDR2 SVGAGI (reference sequence). V shed 5 bases and J 4 bases; nucleotides not matched to a gene: 13. The DNA of the CDR3 is TGTGCCAGCAGTCTGACGACTCCTACAGGGGCCACTGAAGCTTTCTTT. Translation: CASSLTTPTGATEAFF.

The V call is TRBV6-1, the J call TRBJ1-1; tentatively, D is TRBD1 (6 bases). The CDR3 covers 14 residues. Germline CDR1 and CDR2: MNHNS and SASEGT. V was shortened by 5 bases and J by 1 base, with 11 bases between the two germline ends. CDR3 residues: CASSLTGSNTEAFF. The DNA of the CDR3 is TGTGCCAGCAGTTTGACAGGATCGAACACTGAAGCTTTCTTT.

The chain combines TRBV30 with TRBJ1-1; perhaps TRBD1 as D (5 bases). Germline V lookup: CDR1 GTSNPN, CDR2 SVGIG (reference sequence). This CDR3 has 13 amino acids. The V gene lost 5 bases and the J gene lost 0 bases, with 10 bases spanning the gap. The CDR3 region is CAWSSGLNTEAFF. For the CDR3, the DNA is TGTGCCTGGTCTTCGGGACTGAACACTGAAGCTTTCTTT. Combining the CDR3 with reference TRBV30 and TRBJ1-1 gives the whole variable domain SQTIHQWPATLVQPVGSPLSLECTVEGTSNPNLYWYRQAAGRGLQLLFYSVGIGQISSEVPQNLSASRPQDRQFILSSKKLLLSDSGFYLCAWSSGLNTEAFFGQGTRLTVV.

The count of this clone is one. V gene TRBV5-1 combines with J gene TRBJ1-2; TRBD1 is a possible D gene (6 bases). The V gene's germline CDR1 is SGHRS and CDR2 YFSETQ. This CDR3 contains 15 residues. Trimming left V 3 bases short and J 7 bases short, with 19 bases between. The CDR3: CASSSGQLNIGGYTF. The DNA for the CDR3 is TGCGCCAGCAGCTCTGGACAGTTAAACATTGGTGGCTACACCTTC.

CDR3 in amino acids: CASSLARGSGYGYTF. As DNA, the CDR3 is TGTGCCAGCAGCTTAGCCCGGGGAAGCGGTTATGGCTACACCTTC. The chain joins TRBV7-9 to TRBJ1-2; D unclear. The CDR3 is 15 amino acids. Germline-derived CDR1 and CDR2 are SEHNR and FQNEAQ (reference sequence). The ends were cut back, 0 bases at V and 5 bases at J, with 13 bases in the middle.

The chain recombines TRBV7-9 with TRBJ1-5, with D possibly TRBD1 on 5 matching bases. The germline gives CDR1 SEHNR, CDR2 FQNEAQ (reference sequence). Between the trimmed V and J ends, which lost 0 bases and 3 bases, there was a span of 9 bases. The length of the CDR3 is 15 residues. Written as DNA, the CDR3 is TGTGCCAGCAGCTTAGCAGGGACTTTCAATCAGCCCCAGCATTTT. Its translation is CASSLAGTFNQPQHF.

J is TRBJ2-5 and V is TRBV5-1; possibly TRBD2 for D (6 bases). V was pared by 6 bases and J by 1 base, with 16 bases between. Germline loops: CDR1 SGHRS, CDR2 YFSETQ. The CDR3 totals 15 residues. The CDR3 DNA reads as TGCGCCAGCACGTGGGGAGGCAGCAGCCAAGAGACCCAGTACTTC. Translated: CASTWGGSSQETQYF.

In its sample, this clone was seen a few times. The chain joins TRBV19 to TRBJ2-1, with TRBD1 matching over 8 bases. The CDR3 is 17 residues long. V lost 7 bases to trimming and J lost 2 bases; unmatched junction nucleotides: 13. The germline gives CDR1 LNHDA, CDR2 SQIVND (reference sequence). CDR3 sequence (DNA): TGTGCCAGTACGAGAAACACCGGGACAGGCCCCTACAATGAGCAGTTCTTC. It codes for CASTRNTGTGPYNEQFF.

About this clone itself: A junction end diverges from the germline sequence, so it may reflect a read error. This chain links TRBV7-7 with TRBJ2-1; D ambiguous. The CDR3 spans 15 residues. Germline CDR1 reads SSHAT; CDR2 reads FNYEAQ (reference sequence). The DNA for the CDR3 is TGTGCTAGCAGCTTAGGCCCCCTAACCTCCCATGAGCAGTTCTTC. It codes for CASSLGPLTSHEQFF.

The chain is built from TRBV29-1 and TRBJ2-7; 7 nucleotides align to TRBD1. V was pared by 4 bases and J by 2 bases, with 5 bases of the junction left unmatched. The CDR3 spans 13 residues. CDR1 and CDR2 from the germline V gene are SQVTM and ANQGSEA. The CDR3 loop is CSVVGGGTYEQYF. CDR3 in DNA: TGCAGCGTTGTAGGGGGCGGAACCTACGAGCAGTACTTC.

This chain connects TRBV19 to TRBJ2-5; 9 bases line up with TRBD1. CDR1 LNHDA and CDR2 SQIVND come from the germline V gene (reference sequence). The CDR3 loop spans 13 amino acids. V lost 5 bases to trimming and J lost 5 bases; unmatched junction nucleotides: 3. The CDR3 spells CASSVDRGETQYF. In nucleotides, the CDR3 is TGTGCCAGTAGTGTGGACAGGGGTGAGACCCAGTACTTC.

Written as DNA, the CDR3 is TGTGCCACCCAAAGAGCCCCCTCTAGCGGGGAGCTGTTTTTT. Translating it yields CATQRAPSSGELFF. This sequence joins TRBV2 and TRBJ2-2; D is unclear. Germline loops: CDR1 SNHLY, CDR2 FYNNEI. Trimming left V 10 bases short and J 7 bases short, with 19 bases between. The CDR3 totals 14 residues.

The DNA of the CDR3 is TGTGCCAGCAGCTTAGTAGGCTGGGACGATGAGCAGTTCTTC. It encodes CASSLVGWDDEQFF. This chain connects TRBV7-9 to TRBJ2-1; D may match TRBD1 or TRBD2 (5 bases each). CDR1 and CDR2 from the germline V gene are SEHNR and FQNEAQ (reference sequence). This CDR3 contains 14 residues. Trimming took off 1 base at V and 8 bases at J, with 12 bases between the two ends.

CDR3 in amino acids: CASSREMATGELFF. In DNA form, the CDR3 reads TGTGCCAGTAGTAGGGAGATGGCGACCGGGGAGCTGTTTTTT. The J gene is TRBJ2-2, the V gene TRBV19; D may be TRBD2 (5 bases). The CDR3 consists of 14 residues. Trimming removed 4 bases from V and 5 bases from J, with 11 bases in between. Germline values: CDR1 LNHDA, CDR2 SQIVND (reference sequence). Together with reference TRBV19 and TRBJ2-2, the CDR3 gives the full variable domain: DGGITQSPKYLFRKEGQNVTLSCEQNLNHDAMYWYRQDPGQGLRLIYYSQIVNDFQKGDIAEGYSVSREKKESFPLTVTSAQKNPTAFYLCASSREMATGELFFGEGSRLTVL.

The chain combines TRBV5-1 with TRBJ2-1; TRBD2 matches at 7 bases. The CDR3 runs 14 residues. From germline, CDR1 is SGHRS and CDR2 YFSETQ. V was pared by 2 bases and J by 4 bases, with 3 bases of the junction left unmatched. Here the CDR3 reads CASSFGAGYNEQFF. The DNA of the CDR3 is TGCGCCAGCAGCTTCGGAGCGGGGTACAATGAGCAGTTCTTC.